Each of the 9 T cell receptor beta chains below was sequenced from the same sample in a study of blood T cell repertoires in COVID-19. Sequencing was performed with immunoSEQ multiplex PCR; in TCRdb, only in-frame clones are kept and a portion is missing. The sample yields approximately 200,000 clones, about 81% seen once. Sequenced: peripheral blood. These receptors all stem from an elderly woman with COVID-19, enrolled during active disease.

V is TRBV5-1 and J is TRBJ2-5; a weak D match, TRBD1 (5 bases). This CDR3 comprises 17 residues. The germline gives CDR1 SGHRS, CDR2 YFSETQ. V was cut by 4 bases and J by 7 bases, with 26 bases left in between. CDR3 protein: CASSGTTGDASLGTQYF. The DNA for the CDR3 is TGCGCCAGCAGCGGTACAACAGGCGATGCCTCCTTGGGGACCCAGTACTTC.

About this clone itself: This CDR3 is also generated by other DNA sequences in the sample. The chain joins TRBV19 to TRBJ2-5, with a tentative D call TRBD1 (6 bases). The CDR3 length is 13 residues. CDR1 and CDR2 from the germline V gene are LNHDA and SQIVND (reference sequence). V was pared by 1 base and J by 5 bases, with 8 bases between. DNA of the CDR3: TGTGCCAGTAGTATAGCGAGGGGGGAGACCCAGTACTTC. Encoded protein: CASSIARGETQYF.

The J gene is TRBJ1-4, the V gene TRBV7-9, with D maybe TRBD1 (5 bases). Trimming stripped 3 bases from V and 5 bases from J, with 16 bases between. The CDR3 extends over 16 amino acids. Germline CDR1 SEHNR, CDR2 FQNEAQ (reference sequence). The CDR3 loop is CASSFPSDSLNEKLFF. As DNA, the CDR3 is TGTGCCAGCAGCTTTCCATCCGACAGCCTGAATGAAAAACTGTTTTTT.

The chain employs TRBV6-6 and TRBJ1-2, with 10 positions matching TRBD1. V lost 5 bases to trimming and J lost 6 bases; unmatched junction nucleotides: 3. Per germline, CDR1 MNHNY and CDR2 SVGAGI (reference sequence). This CDR3 is 13 amino acids long. CDR3 residues: CASSLGTGDGYTF. The CDR3 DNA sequence: TGTGCCAGCAGTCTTGGGACAGGGGATGGCTACACCTTC.

The rearrangement uses TRBV19 and TRBJ2-1, with a weak D call TRBD2 (6 bases). The V end was cut by 0 bases, the J end by 8 bases, with 8 bases between. This CDR3 region has 13 residues. Germline CDR1 LNHDA, CDR2 SQIVND (reference sequence). Here the CDR3 reads CASSIDRGDEQFF. The CDR3 coding sequence is TGTGCCAGTAGTATAGATCGCGGGGATGAGCAGTTCTTC.

This sequence joins TRBV27 and TRBJ2-7; a possible D gene is TRBD2 (6 bases). CDR3 size: 15 residues. Germline-derived CDR1 and CDR2 are MNHEY and SMNVEV (reference sequence). The germline V and J ends were trimmed by 1 base and 1 base, with 11 bases remaining between them. In DNA, the CDR3 is TGTGCCAGCAGTTTATACGGCGGGGAATCCTACGAGCAGTACTTC. This codes for CASSLYGGESYEQYF.

This clone was observed a handful of times. CDR3 sequence: CASRRGGGGQPQHF. Written as DNA, the CDR3 is TGTGCCAGCAGGCGGGGGGGAGGAGGTCAGCCCCAGCATTTT. The V call is TRBV6-5, the J call TRBJ1-5, with D maybe TRBD1 (5 bases). CDR1 is MNHEY and CDR2 is SVGAGI in the germline V gene. Trimming shortened V by 6 bases and J by 6 bases, and 15 bases separated the two germline ends. The CDR3 extends over 14 amino acids.

This clone was recorded only once. V is TRBV20-1 and J is TRBJ2-1; D perhaps matches TRBD2 (6 bases). The CDR3 length is 13 residues. Trimming shortened V by 6 bases and J by 9 bases, and 18 bases separated the two germline ends. CDR1 and CDR2 from the germline V gene are DFQATT and SNEGSKA (reference sequence). CDR3: CSASLEGLGEQFF. The CDR3 DNA follows: TGCAGTGCCAGTTTGGAGGGCCTTGGTGAGCAGTTCTTC.

The rearrangement links TRBV5-4 to TRBJ2-1; 8 nucleotides line up with TRBD2. The CDR3 consists of 14 residues. From germline, CDR1 is SGHNT and CDR2 YYREEE (reference sequence). After removal of 3 bases from V and 6 bases from J, the junction contained 5 bases not matched to a gene. Written as DNA, the CDR3 is TGTGCCAGCAGCTCCCCGGCGGGGGGCAATGAGCAGTTCTTC. The encoded protein is CASSSPAGGNEQFF.